This entry concerns a single T cell receptor (beta chain). The antigen remains unidentified. The sample comes from a study of CD8 T cells in Susac syndrome. Across the study: Sequenced Susac syndrome patients included about six with active disease and fewer than ten who were in remission. Patients with Susac syndrome were therapy-naive, on corticosteroids, or on intravenous immunoglobulin alone at blood draw.

Random hexamers were used to reverse transcribe an amount of roughly 0.45 to 1 ug RNA. A multiplex approach, immunoSEQ multiplex PCR, amplified TCR beta CDR3 across 54 Vbeta and 13 Jbeta. TCRdb re-called the immunoSEQ multiplex PCR reads through MiXCR, storing one row per CDR3 protein. The sample contains over 150,000 distinct CDR3 sequences, 85% to 95% of which appear only once. Per the germline V gene, CDR1 is LGHDT and CDR2 is YNNKEL (reference sequence). The CDR3 is made up of 17 amino acids. Trimming stripped 1 base from V and 0 bases from J, with 13 bases between. General observations from the study: The CD4+ T cell repertoires from Susac syndrome exhibited no clonal expansion.

Source material: CD4+ T cells from PBMCs. The rearrangement uses TRBV3-1 and TRBJ2-1; D is perhaps TRBD2 (6 bases). This receptor was obtained from a human donor with Susac syndrome. Here the CDR3 reads CASSQGGTPPSYNEQFF. As DNA, the CDR3 is TGTGCCAGCAGCCAAGGTGGGACTCCCCCCTCCTACAATGAGCAGTTCTTC.